The 24 T cell receptor beta chains presented below share a single source sample, sequenced in a study of cytomegalovirus exposure and HLA in healthy donors. Both 60 Vbeta primers and 13 Jbeta primers went into the PCR. Measured with immunoSEQ multiplex PCR; TCRdb has only the in-frame clones, and not every one. The sample holds about 200,000 clones; roughly four fifths are singletons and the top ten take about 1.7%. The sequencing sample was made of PBMCs. The receptors shown here come from a young woman in good health and CMV-seronegative.

The sample holds one count of this clone. The V and J genes are TRBV28 and TRBJ1-5; 7 positions agree with TRBD1. Looked up from germline, CDR1 is MDHEN and CDR2 is SYDVKM. This CDR3 region has 16 residues. J lost 4 bases, V lost 7 bases, and 13 bases had no gene match. CDR3 residues: CASNKEGPGGNQPQHF. CDR3 DNA: TGTGCCAGCAATAAAGAAGGGCCAGGGGGGAATCAGCCCCAGCATTTT.

A few counts support this clone. V is TRBV9 and J is TRBJ2-6, with D possibly TRBD2 on 7 matching bases. Trimming cost V 4 bases and J 0 bases, with 11 bases left between them. Germline V gene sequence: CDR1 SGDLS, CDR2 YYNGEE. This CDR3 spans 16 amino acids. CDR3: CASSRGGVSGANVLTF. The CDR3 DNA sequence: TGTGCCAGCAGCAGAGGGGGGGTCTCTGGGGCCAACGTCCTGACTTTC.

The chain has TRBV7-2 and TRBJ1-6, with a weak D call TRBD1 (5 bases). This CDR3 spans 14 amino acids. The V end was cut by 3 bases, the J end by 9 bases, with 12 bases between. Per germline, CDR1 SGHTA and CDR2 FQGNSA. CDR3 sequence (DNA): TGTGCCAGCAGCTTTCAGGGAGGGCGTTCACCCCTCCACTTT. This encodes CASSFQGGRSPLHF.

There are a few counts of this clone. The chain recombines TRBV6-6 with TRBJ1-5; TRBD1 agrees at 10 bases. The trim removed 6 bases at V and 5 bases at J, leaving 4 bases unmatched. Germline lookup yields CDR1 MNHNY and CDR2 SVGAGI (reference sequence). CDR3 length equals 14 residues. CDR3 in DNA: TGTGCCAGCAGAGTCGGACAGGGGGATCAGCCCCAGCATTTT. Protein: CASRVGQGDQPQHF.

The chain employs TRBV2 and TRBJ1-6; 9 bases are shared with TRBD1. The CDR3 has 15 residues. The V gene end was trimmed by 6 bases and the J gene end by 5 bases; junction bases not matched to a gene: 5. Germline V gene data show CDR1 as SNHLY and CDR2 as FYNNEI. The CDR3 DNA follows: TGTGCCAGCAGGGGGACAGGGATACATAATTCACCCCTCCACTTT. Translating it yields CASRGTGIHNSPLHF.

The genes are TRBV4-1 and TRBJ1-4; no firm D call. Trimming took 4 bases from V and 7 from J, leaving 13 bases between them. CDR1 MGHRA and CDR2 YSYEKL come from the germline V gene. The CDR3 is 14 amino acids. The CDR3 spells CASSPLEGTEKLFF. The CDR3 nucleotides read TGCGCCAGCAGCCCCCTAGAGGGCACTGAAAAACTGTTTTTT.

V gene TRBV30 combines with J gene TRBJ1-5; D may be TRBD1 (6 bases). The CDR3 length is 14 residues. The V gene lost 5 bases and the J gene lost 3 bases, with 14 bases spanning the gap. Germline V gives CDR1 GTSNPN, CDR2 SVGIG (reference sequence). The DNA for the CDR3 is TGTGCCTGGGCAACACAGGGTAACAATCAGCCCCAGCATTTT. This encodes CAWATQGNNQPQHF.

V gene TRBV28 combines with J gene TRBJ2-7; 7 nucleotides agree with TRBD1. V lost 5 bases, J lost 3 bases, and 4 bases stayed unmatched. The CDR3 has 13 residues. Germline V gene sequence: CDR1 MDHEN, CDR2 SYDVKM. This chain's CDR3 is CASSTGQVYEQYF. As DNA, the CDR3 is TGTGCCAGCAGTACCGGACAGGTCTACGAGCAGTACTTC.

The rearrangement uses TRBV4-1 and TRBJ1-1, with 9 positions matching TRBD1. The CDR3 covers 16 residues. V was pared by 3 bases and J by 1 base, with 6 bases of the junction left unmatched. The germline CDR1 and CDR2 sequences are MGHRA and YSYEKL. This CDR3 reads CASSHGTGRPNTEAFF. The DNA for the CDR3 is TGCGCCAGCAGCCATGGGACAGGGAGGCCGAACACTGAAGCTTTCTTT.

The chain's CDR3 is CASSQKTDYNSPLHF. Here the CDR3 DNA reads TGCGCCAGCAGCCAAAAGACAGACTATAATTCACCCCTCCACTTT. The V call is TRBV4-1, the J call TRBJ1-6, with D maybe TRBD1 (5 bases). V was pared by 2 bases and J by 3 bases, with 8 bases between. The CDR3 covers 15 residues. Germline CDR1 and CDR2: MGHRA and YSYEKL.

The chain uses TRBV5-1 and TRBJ2-3, with D unresolved. The germline gives CDR1 SGHRS, CDR2 YFSETQ. The CDR3 runs to 13 residues. Trimming left V 0 bases short and J 6 bases short, with 8 bases between. The CDR3 region is CASSLVRSDTQYF. CDR3 bases: TGCGCCAGCAGCTTGGTGCGTAGCGATACGCAGTATTTT.

The CDR3 bases are TGTGCCAGCAGTTACACCTGGACTCGGACGAACACTGAAGCTTTCTTT. This gives the protein CASSYTWTRTNTEAFF. This chain connects TRBV6-5 to TRBJ1-1; D is uncertain. CDR3 length: 16 amino acids. Germline assignment: CDR1 MNHEY and CDR2 SVGAGI. V lost 2 bases and J 1 base, leaving 14 bases between the germline ends.

The chain joins TRBV4-3 to TRBJ2-1, with TRBD2 matching over 9 bases. With V trimmed by 4 bases and J by 5 bases, 12 bases remained unmatched. The CDR3 totals 17 residues. Germline lookup yields CDR1 LGHNA and CDR2 YSLEER. CDR3 region: CASSRKSSGSSNNEQFF. The CDR3 DNA sequence: TGCGCCAGCAGCCGAAAAAGTAGCGGGAGTTCCAACAATGAGCAGTTCTTC.

This chain connects TRBV6-1 to TRBJ2-7; 7 bases align to TRBD2. The CDR3 extends over 13 amino acids. Germline assignment: CDR1 MNHNS and CDR2 SASEGT. J lost 6 bases, V lost 1 base, and 3 bases had no gene match. CDR3 protein: CASSEGLASEQYV. The CDR3, as DNA: TGTGCCAGCAGTGAAGGACTAGCAAGCGAGCAGTACGTC.

Points on this clone: Other DNA sequences from this sample encode an identical CDR3 as well. The chain carries TRBV7-9 and TRBJ2-5, with D unresolved. Germline V CDR1 and CDR2: SEHNR, FQNEAQ (reference sequence). Trimming shortened V by 3 bases and J by 7 bases, and 21 bases separated the two germline ends. This CDR3 spans 16 amino acids. The DNA of the CDR3 is TGTGCCAGCAGCTTGGCGAACAGCCAGTACCCCGGGACCCAGTACTTC. Amino acid sequence: CASSLANSQYPGTQYF.

V is TRBV10-1 and J is TRBJ2-3; TRBD2 aligns across 7 bases. V trimming: 7 bases; J trimming: 0 bases; junction bases outside the gene matches: 7. CDR3 length: 15 residues. In germline, CDR1 is WNHNN, CDR2 SYGVQD (reference sequence). The CDR3 spells CASNEGRESTDTQYF. For the CDR3, the DNA is TGCGCCAGCAACGAAGGGCGGGAGAGCACAGATACGCAGTATTTT.

V gene TRBV19 combines with J gene TRBJ1-1, with D perhaps matching TRBD1 (5 bases). V was shortened by 3 bases and J by 4 bases, with 9 bases between the two germline ends. The length of the CDR3 is 13 residues. Germline CDR1 reads LNHDA; CDR2 reads SQIVND (reference sequence). CDR3 residues: CASSILGGTEAFF. CDR3 bases: TGTGCCAGTAGTATTCTGGGGGGCACTGAAGCTTTCTTT.

This clone was recorded a few times. The CDR3: CASSPGTAANEKLFF. The CDR3 DNA follows: TGTGCCAGCAGCCCCGGGACAGCAGCTAATGAAAAACTGTTTTTT. V usage is TRBV7-9 and J usage is TRBJ1-4, with TRBD1 identical over 7 bases. Germline trimming cut 5 bases from V and 3 bases from J; bases unmatched to any gene: 6. The CDR3 length is 15 residues. Germline V gene sequence: CDR1 SEHNR, CDR2 FQNEAQ (reference sequence).

J is TRBJ1-5 and V is TRBV19; 8 positions match TRBD1. The CDR3 length is 17 residues. Trimming at V came to 3 bases and at J to 3 bases, leaving 10 bases not matched to a gene. CDR1 is LNHDA and CDR2 is SQIVND in the germline V gene (reference sequence). This CDR3 is CASSILLDRVDNQPQHF. DNA of the CDR3: TGTGCCAGTAGTATCCTCCTGGACAGGGTGGACAATCAGCCCCAGCATTTT. The full variable domain, completed using reference TRBV19 and TRBJ1-5, is DGGITQSPKYLFRKEGQNVTLSCEQNLNHDAMYWYRQDPGQGLRLIYYSQIVNDFQKGDIAEGYSVSREKKESFPLTVTSAQKNPTAFYLCASSILLDRVDNQPQHFGDGTRLSIL.

This clone has a count of ten or more. The chain employs TRBV4-3 and TRBJ2-1; no clear D gene. CDR3 length: 12 residues. CDR1 is LGHNA and CDR2 is YSLEER in the germline V gene. Trimming stripped 5 bases from V and 15 bases from J, with 17 bases between. CDR3 coding DNA: TGCGCCAGCAGCTTCCGATCCGACATCTTGTTCTTC. This sequence encodes CASSFRSDILFF.

The DNA for the CDR3 is TGTGCCAGCACTCGACAGGGGTCAGGAAACACCATATATTTT. Amino acid sequence: CASTRQGSGNTIYF. V is TRBV25-1 and J is TRBJ1-3; TRBD1 aligns across 8 bases. Losses at the gene ends were 7 bases for V and 4 bases for J; bases not matched to a gene: 6. Germline CDR1 MGHDK, CDR2 SYGVNS. The CDR3 spans 14 residues. Supplemented by reference TRBV25-1 and TRBJ1-3, the full variable domain reads EADIYQTPRYLVIGTGKKITLECSQTMGHDKMYWYQQDPGMELHLIHYSYGVNSTEKGDLSSESTVSRIRTEHFPLTLESARPSHTSQYLCASTRQGSGNTIYFGEGSWLTVV.

The rearrangement joins TRBV28 to TRBJ2-1, with TRBD2 as a possible D gene (5 bases). The germline gives CDR1 MDHEN, CDR2 SYDVKM. This CDR3 spans 14 amino acids. The germline V and J ends were trimmed by 3 bases and 6 bases, with 12 bases remaining between them. Written as DNA, the CDR3 is TGTGCCAGCAGTTTCGGGGTCGGCATCAATGAGCAGTTCTTC. Encoded protein: CASSFGVGINEQFF.

This chain links TRBV7-2 with TRBJ2-7; D is perhaps TRBD1 (6 bases). The CDR3 sequence is 15 residues long. Germline CDR1 is SGHTA and CDR2 is FQGNSA. Trimming stripped 5 bases from V and 0 bases from J, with 14 bases between. CDR3 region: CASSLTGNPSYEQYF. CDR3 DNA: TGTGCCAGCAGCCTGACAGGTAACCCCTCCTACGAGCAGTACTTC.

This chain joins TRBV11-2 and TRBJ2-2, with D tentatively TRBD2 (6 bases). V was cut by 7 bases and J by 4 bases, with 22 bases left in between. The CDR3 covers 17 residues. Germline CDR1 is SGHAT and CDR2 is FQNNGV. As DNA, the CDR3 is TGTGCCAGCACTCTGGCTGGGGGAGGCAGGCGCACCGGGGAGCTGTTTTTT. Translating gives CASTLAGGGRRTGELFF.